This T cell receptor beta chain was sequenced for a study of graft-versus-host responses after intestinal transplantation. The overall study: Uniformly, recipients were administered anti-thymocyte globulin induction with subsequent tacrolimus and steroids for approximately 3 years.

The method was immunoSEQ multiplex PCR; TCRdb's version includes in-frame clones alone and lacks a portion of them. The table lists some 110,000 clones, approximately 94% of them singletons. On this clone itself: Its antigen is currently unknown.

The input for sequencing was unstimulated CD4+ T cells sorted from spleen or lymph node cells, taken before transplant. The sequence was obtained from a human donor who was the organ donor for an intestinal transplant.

CDR3 in DNA: TGTGCCAGCAGTTTAATGAGCGGGATCACAGATACGCAGTATTTT. The encoded protein is CASSLMSGITDTQYF. This chain uses TRBV28 with TRBJ2-3; 7 bases align to TRBD2. Germline V gives CDR1 MDHEN, CDR2 SYDVKM. This CDR3 has 15 residues. The V segment lost 2 bases and the J segment 2 bases; nucleotides outside the gene matches: 4.